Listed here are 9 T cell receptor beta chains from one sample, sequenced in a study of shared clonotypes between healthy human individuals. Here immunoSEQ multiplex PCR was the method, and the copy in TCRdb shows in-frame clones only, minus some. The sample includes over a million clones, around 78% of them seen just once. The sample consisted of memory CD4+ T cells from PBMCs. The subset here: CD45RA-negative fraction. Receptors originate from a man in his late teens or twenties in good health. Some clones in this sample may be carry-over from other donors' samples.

The CDR3 DNA reads TGTGCCAGAAGCTGGACGCGGTTCAAGACTAGCGGGAGAAGCACAGATACGCAGTATTTT. Encoded protein: CARSWTRFKTSGRSTDTQYF. The V and J genes are TRBV5-3 and TRBJ2-3; 12 bases line up with TRBD2. TRBV5-3 is labeled an ORF, and its function is uncertain. The CDR3 extends over 20 amino acids. The J segment lost 0 bases and the V segment lost 3 bases, leaving 14 bases of the junction unmatched.

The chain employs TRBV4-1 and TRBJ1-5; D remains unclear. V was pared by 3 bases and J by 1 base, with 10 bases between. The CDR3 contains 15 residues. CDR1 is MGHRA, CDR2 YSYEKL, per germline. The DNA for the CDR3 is TGCGCCAGCAGCCAGGGTATAGGAAGCAATCAGCCCCAGCATTTT. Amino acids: CASSQGIGSNQPQHF.

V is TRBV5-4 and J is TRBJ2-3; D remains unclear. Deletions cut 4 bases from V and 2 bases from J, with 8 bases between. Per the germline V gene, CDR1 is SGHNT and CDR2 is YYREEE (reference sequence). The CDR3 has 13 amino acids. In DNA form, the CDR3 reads TGTGCCAGCAGCAATTATTCCACAGATACGCAGTATTTT. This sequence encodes CASSNYSTDTQYF.

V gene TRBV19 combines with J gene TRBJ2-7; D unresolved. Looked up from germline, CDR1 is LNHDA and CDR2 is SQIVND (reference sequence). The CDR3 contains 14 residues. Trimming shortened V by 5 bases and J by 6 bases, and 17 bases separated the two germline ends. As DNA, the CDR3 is TGTGCCAGTAGTCGTCACCTACCGCCTTTCGAGCAGTACTTC. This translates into CASSRHLPPFEQYF.

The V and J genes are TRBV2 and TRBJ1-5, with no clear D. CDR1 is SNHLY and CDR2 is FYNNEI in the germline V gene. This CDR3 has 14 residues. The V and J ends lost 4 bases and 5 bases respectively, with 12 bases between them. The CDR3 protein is CASSAGGRHQPQHF. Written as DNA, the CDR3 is TGTGCCAGCAGTGCTGGCGGGAGGCATCAGCCCCAGCATTTT.

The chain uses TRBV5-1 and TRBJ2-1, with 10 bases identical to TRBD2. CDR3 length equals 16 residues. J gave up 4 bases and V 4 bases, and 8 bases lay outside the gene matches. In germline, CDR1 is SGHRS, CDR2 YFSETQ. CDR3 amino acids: CASSRLVAGGYNEQFF. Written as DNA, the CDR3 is TGCGCCAGCAGCCGCCTGGTAGCGGGGGGTTACAATGAGCAGTTCTTC.

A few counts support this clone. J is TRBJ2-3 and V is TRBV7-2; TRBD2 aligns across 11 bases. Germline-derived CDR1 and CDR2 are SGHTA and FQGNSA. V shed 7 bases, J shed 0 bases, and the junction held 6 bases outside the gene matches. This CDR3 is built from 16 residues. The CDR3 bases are TGTGCCAGCACCCTGGGACTAGCGGCTAGCACAGATACGCAGTATTTT. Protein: CASTLGLAASTDTQYF.

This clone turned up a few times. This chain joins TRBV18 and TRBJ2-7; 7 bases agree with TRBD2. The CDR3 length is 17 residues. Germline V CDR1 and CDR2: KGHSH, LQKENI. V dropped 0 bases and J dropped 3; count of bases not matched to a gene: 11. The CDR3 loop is CASSPPGFLAEYYEQYF. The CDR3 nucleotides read TGTGCCAGCTCACCACCAGGGTTCCTAGCGGAATACTACGAGCAGTACTTC.

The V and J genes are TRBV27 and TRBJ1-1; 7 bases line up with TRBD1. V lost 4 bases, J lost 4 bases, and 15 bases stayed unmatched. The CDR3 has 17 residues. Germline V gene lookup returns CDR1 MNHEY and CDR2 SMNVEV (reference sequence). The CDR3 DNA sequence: TGTGCCAGCAGTTCCCCACCGGGACAGAGGATTATCACTGAAGCTTTCTTT. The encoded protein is CASSSPPGQRIITEAFF.